These T cell receptor beta chains were read from a single sample in a study of blood T cell repertoires in COVID-19. This table comes from immunoSEQ multiplex PCR, and its TCRdb copy is limited to in-frame clones, with some not included. The sample shows roughly 180,000 clones, about four fifths of them seen only once. The specimen sequenced was peripheral blood. These receptors all stem from a human donor in a cohort sampled during active COVID-19. CDR3s leave out the opening cysteine and the closing phenylalanine or tryptophan.

>TRBJ2-7|TRBV11-2
ASSLLGYEQY
>TRBJ2-2|TRBV30
AWSVGRTLNTGELF
>TRBJ2-7|TRBV19
ASSMVSGEVDEQY
>TRBJ2-7|TRBV3-1/TRBV3-2
ASSQGGGGLSYEQY
>TRBJ2-3|TRBV15
ATSSAGQLPSDTQY
>TRBJ1-1|TRBV28
ASKGAGNTEAF
>TRBJ1-2|TRBV13
ASSLNMGGFRYT
>TRBJ1-4|TRBV10-1
ASRTGKANEKLF
>TRBJ1-6|TRBV9
ASSVFVSSSPLH
>TRBJ2-7|TRBV5-1
ASSPTGPAEQY
>TRBJ1-2|TRBV6-6
ASSYGPGTANYGYT
>TRBJ2-7|TRBV4-1
ASSQEWEDEQY
>TRBJ2-4|TRBV5-1
ASSLGGAKNIQY
>TRBJ1-1|TRBV6-6
AIRGAGNTEAF
>TRBJ2-6|TRBV9
ASSMIERVSSGANVLT
>TRBJ1-1|TRBV19
ASSRVNTEAF
>TRBJ1-6|TRBV5-1
ASCLSLSDRNSPLH
>TRBJ2-7|TRBV19
ASKETHDLSYEQY
>TRBJ1-6|TRBV6-5
ASSPTGSSLH
>TRBJ2-1|TRBV5-4
ASSLGVRQGNEQF
>TRBJ1-5|TRBV6-6
ASSYSPGSGNQPQH
>TRBJ2-4|TRBV5-6
ASSYFIGDIQY
>TRBJ1-6|TRBV6-5
ASRARGTSVFPLH
>TRBJ1-3|TRBV4-1
ASSQGSQGRSSGNTIY
>TRBJ2-7|TRBV6-1
ASSEKVGRTYEQY
>TRBJ2-1|TRBV5-5
ASSLGITPGLASYEQF
>TRBJ1-3|TRBV6-5
ASSYARGYTGNTIY
>TRBJ2-7|TRBV2
ASSGQGAPSYEQY
>TRBJ1-5|TRBV27
ASSLRGVTGSGNQPQH
>TRBJ1-2|TRBV29-1
SVEAENYGYT
>TRBJ1-2|TRBV15
ATSRADYGYT
>TRBJ2-1|TRBV30
AWSLPTSGGRDEQF
>TRBJ1-3|TRBV6-6
ASSSLGVSGNTIY
>TRBJ1-1|TRBV2
ASSLSAGTGPATEAF
>TRBJ2-2|TRBV13
ASSSRTGTNTGELF
>TRBJ1-1|TRBV3-1/TRBV3-2
ASSRVGQQNTEAF
>TRBJ2-5|TRBV7-2
ATATGGWSQETQY
>TRBJ2-5|TRBV9
ASSRDFQETQY
>TRBJ1-3|TRBV5-6
ASSSGALRSSGNTIY
>TRBJ2-5|TRBV7-2
ASSSSSTGLPPPHPY
>TRBJ1-5|TRBV7-9
ASSLAGQGANQPQH
>TRBJ1-2|TRBV6-5
ASSLDRVYGYT
>TRBJ2-5|TRBV10-3
AISPGTGAQTQY
>TRBJ1-6|TRBV7-3
ASSLRGYNSPLH
>TRBJ2-7|TRBV27
ASTADGAGSYEQY
>TRBJ2-2|TRBV3-1/TRBV3-2
ASSRGGGPPTGELF
>TRBJ1-1|TRBV5-1
ASSLRQGNTEAF